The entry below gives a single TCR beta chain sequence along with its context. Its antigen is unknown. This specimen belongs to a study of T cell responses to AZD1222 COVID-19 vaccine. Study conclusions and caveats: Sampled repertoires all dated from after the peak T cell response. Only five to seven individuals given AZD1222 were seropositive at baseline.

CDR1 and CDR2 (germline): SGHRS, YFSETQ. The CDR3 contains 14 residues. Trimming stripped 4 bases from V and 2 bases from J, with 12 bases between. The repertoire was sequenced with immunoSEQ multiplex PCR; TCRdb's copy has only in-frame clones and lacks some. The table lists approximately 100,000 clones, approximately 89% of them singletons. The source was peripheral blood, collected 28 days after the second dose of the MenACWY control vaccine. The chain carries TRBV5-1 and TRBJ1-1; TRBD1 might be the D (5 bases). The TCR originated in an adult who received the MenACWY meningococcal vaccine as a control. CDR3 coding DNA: TGCGCCAGCAGCACCCGGGACGGCAACACTGAAGCTTTCTTT. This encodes CASSTRDGNTEAFF.